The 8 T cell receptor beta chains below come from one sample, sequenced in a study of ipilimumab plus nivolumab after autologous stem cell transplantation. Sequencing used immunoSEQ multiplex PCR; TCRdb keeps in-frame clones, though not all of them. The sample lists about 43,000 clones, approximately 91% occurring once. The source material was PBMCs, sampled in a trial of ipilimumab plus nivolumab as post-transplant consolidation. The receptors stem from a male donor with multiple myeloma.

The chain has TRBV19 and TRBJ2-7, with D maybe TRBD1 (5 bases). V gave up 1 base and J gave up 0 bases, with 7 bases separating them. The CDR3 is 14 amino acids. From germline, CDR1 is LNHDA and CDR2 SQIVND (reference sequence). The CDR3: CASSIGQFSYEQYF. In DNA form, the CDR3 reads TGTGCCAGTAGTATAGGACAGTTCTCCTACGAGCAGTACTTC.

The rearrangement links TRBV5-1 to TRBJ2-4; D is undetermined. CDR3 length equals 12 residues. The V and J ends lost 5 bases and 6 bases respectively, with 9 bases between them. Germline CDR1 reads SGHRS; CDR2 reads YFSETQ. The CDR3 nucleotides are TGCGCCAGCAGTCTCAGGCCAAACATTCAGTACTTC. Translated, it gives CASSLRPNIQYF.

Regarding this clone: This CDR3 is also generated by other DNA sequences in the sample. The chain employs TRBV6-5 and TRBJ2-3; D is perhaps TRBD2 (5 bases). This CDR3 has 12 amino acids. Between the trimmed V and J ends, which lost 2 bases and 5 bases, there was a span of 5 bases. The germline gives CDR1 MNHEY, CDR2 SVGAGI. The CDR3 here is CASSYRGDTQYF. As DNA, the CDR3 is TGTGCCAGCAGTTACCGGGGAGATACGCAGTATTTT.

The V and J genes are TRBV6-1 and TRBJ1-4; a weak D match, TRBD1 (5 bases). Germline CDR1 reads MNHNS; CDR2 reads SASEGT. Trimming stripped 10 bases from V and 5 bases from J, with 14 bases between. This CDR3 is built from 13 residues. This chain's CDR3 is CATRRDLNEKLFF. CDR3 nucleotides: TGTGCCACCCGCCGGGACTTAAATGAAAAACTGTTTTTT.

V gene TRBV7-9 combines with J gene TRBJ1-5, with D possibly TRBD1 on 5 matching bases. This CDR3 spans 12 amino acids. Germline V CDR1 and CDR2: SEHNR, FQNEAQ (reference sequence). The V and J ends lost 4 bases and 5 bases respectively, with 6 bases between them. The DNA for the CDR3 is TGTGCCAGCAGCTCAGGGTATCAGCCCCAGCATTTT. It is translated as CASSSGYQPQHF.

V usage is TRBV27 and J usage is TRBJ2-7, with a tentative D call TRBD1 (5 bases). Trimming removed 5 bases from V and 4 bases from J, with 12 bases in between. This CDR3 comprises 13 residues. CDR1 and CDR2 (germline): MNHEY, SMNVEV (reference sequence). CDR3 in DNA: TGTGCCAGCAGTCACAGGTCGAGGTACGAGCAGTACTTC. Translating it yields CASSHRSRYEQYF.

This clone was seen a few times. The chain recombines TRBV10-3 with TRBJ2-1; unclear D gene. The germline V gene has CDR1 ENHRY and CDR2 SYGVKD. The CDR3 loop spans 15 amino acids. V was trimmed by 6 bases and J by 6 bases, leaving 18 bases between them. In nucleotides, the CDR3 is TGTGCCATCAGAGGTGGGGTAATAGTAGGCAATGAGCAGTTCTTC. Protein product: CAIRGGVIVGNEQFF.

The CDR3 here is CASRSQNTGELFF. In DNA, the CDR3 is TGTGCCAGTCGGTCACAAAACACCGGGGAGCTGTTTTTT. This chain links TRBV19 with TRBJ2-2; D not certain. This CDR3 comprises 13 residues. Trimming pared 8 bases from V and 2 bases from J, leaving 9 bases between. Germline V CDR1 and CDR2: LNHDA, SQIVND (reference sequence).